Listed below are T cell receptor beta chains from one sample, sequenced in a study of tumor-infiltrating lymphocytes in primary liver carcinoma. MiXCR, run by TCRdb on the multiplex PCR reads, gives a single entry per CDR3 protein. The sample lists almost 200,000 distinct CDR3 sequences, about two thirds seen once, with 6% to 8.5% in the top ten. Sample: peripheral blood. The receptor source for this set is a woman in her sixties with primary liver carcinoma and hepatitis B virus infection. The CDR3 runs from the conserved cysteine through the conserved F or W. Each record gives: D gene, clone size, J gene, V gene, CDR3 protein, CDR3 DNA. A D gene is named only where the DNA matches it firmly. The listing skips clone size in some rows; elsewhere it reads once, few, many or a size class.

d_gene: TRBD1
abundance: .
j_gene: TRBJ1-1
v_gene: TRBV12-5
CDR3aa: CASAGQGLNSEAFF
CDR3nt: TGTGCTAGCGCCGGACAGGGCCTGAACTCTGAAGCTTTCTTT

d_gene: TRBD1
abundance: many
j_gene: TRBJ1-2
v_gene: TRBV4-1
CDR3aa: CASSQDFGQGVYGYTF
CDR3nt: TGCGCCAGCAGCCAAGATTTTGGACAGGGGGTTTATGGCTACACCTTC

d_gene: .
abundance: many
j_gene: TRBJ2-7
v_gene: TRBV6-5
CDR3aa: CASRMGERYEQYF
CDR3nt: TGTGCCAGCAGAATGGGGGAGCGGTACGAGCAGTACTTC

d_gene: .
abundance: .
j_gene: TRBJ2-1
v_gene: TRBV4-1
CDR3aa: CASNAEAISWDEQFF
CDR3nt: TGCGCCAGCAACGCTGAGGCGATTAGCTGGGATGAGCAGTTCTTC

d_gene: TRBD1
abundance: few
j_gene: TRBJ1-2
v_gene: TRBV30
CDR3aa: CAWSTGQGGYGYTF
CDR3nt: TGTGCCTGGAGTACGGGACAGGGGGGCTATGGCTACACCTTC

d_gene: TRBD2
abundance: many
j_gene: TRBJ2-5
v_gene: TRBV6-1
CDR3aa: CAIGLAGVQETQYF
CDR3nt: TGTGCCATTGGACTAGCGGGAGTCCAAGAGACCCAGTACTTC

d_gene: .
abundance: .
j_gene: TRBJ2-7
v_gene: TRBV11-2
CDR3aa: CASCRLTQGEAYEQYF
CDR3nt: TGTGCCAGCTGCCGACTAACACAGGGTGAGGCCTACGAACAGTACTTC

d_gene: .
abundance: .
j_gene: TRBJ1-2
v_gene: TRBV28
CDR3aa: CASSLGQYGYIF
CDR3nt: TGTGCCAGCAGTCTGGGACAATATGGCTACATCTTC

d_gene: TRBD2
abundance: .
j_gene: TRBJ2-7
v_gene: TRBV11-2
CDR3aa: CASSYGGRTSGSKEYF
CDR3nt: TGTGCCAGCAGCTATGGCGGGAGGACCTCGGGAAGCAAGGAGTACTTC

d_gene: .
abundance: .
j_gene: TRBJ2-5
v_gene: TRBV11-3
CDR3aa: CASSLGVETHYF
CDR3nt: TGTGCCAGCAGCTTAGGGGTGGAGACCCACTACTTC

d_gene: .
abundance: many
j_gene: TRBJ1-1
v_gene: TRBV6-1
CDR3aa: CASSVYRVGTEAFF
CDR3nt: TGTGCCAGCAGTGTCTACAGGGTGGGCACTGAAGCTTTCTTT

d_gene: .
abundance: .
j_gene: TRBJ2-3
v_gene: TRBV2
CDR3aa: CASNRYSTSTDTQYF
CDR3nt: TGTGCCAGCAATCGGTACAGTACTAGCACAGATACGCAGTATTTT

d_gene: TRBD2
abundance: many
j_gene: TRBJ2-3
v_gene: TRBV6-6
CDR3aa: CASSYSGLAGKDTQYF
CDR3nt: TGTGCCAGCAGTTACTCGGGACTAGCGGGCAAAGATACGCAGTATTTT

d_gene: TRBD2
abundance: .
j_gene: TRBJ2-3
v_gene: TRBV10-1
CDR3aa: CASRRGLAGYTQYF
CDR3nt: TGCGCCAGCAGGAGGGGGCTAGCGGGATATACGCAGTATTTT

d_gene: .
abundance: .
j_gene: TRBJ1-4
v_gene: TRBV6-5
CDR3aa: CVSSYSGYEKLFF
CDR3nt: TGTGTCAGCAGTTACTCAGGGTATGAAAAACTGTTTTTT

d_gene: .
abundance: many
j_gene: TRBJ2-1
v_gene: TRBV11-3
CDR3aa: CASLRTGAYNEQFF
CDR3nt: TGTGCCAGCCTCCGGACGGGGGCCTACAATGAGCAGTTCTTC

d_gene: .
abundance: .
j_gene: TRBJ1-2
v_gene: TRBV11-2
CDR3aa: CASNSPFPSESSARANYGYTF
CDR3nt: TGTGCCAGCAACTCCCCATTCCCCAGCGAGAGCTCCGCTCGAGCTAACTATGGCTACACCTTC

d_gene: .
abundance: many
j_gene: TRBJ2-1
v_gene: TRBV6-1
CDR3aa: CASRVAPFTYNEQFF
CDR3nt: TGTGCCAGCAGGGTCGCGCCCTTTACCTACAATGAGCAGTTCTTC

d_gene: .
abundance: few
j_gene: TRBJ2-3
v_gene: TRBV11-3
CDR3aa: CANSLRTSTDTQYF
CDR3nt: TGTGCCAACAGCTTAAGGACAAGCACAGATACGCAGTATTTT

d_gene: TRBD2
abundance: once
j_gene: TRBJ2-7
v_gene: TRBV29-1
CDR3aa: CSVEGSRGTSGRYEQYF
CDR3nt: TGCAGCGTTGAAGGGAGTCGCGGGACTAGCGGCCGCTACGAGCAGTACTTC

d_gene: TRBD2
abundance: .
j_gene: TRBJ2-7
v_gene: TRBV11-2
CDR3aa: CASGLEAGGSYEQYF
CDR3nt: TGTGCCAGCGGCTTAGAAGCGGGAGGGTCCTACGAGCAGTACTTC

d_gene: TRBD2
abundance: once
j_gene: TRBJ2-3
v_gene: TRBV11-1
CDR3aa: CASSLWQRAGESQF
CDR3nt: TGTGCCAGCAGCTTATGGCAACGTGCGGGAGAGTCTCAGTTT

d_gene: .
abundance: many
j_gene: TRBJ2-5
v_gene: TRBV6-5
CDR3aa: CASSRNRANQETQYF
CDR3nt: TGTGCCAGCAGCCGAAACAGGGCAAACCAAGAGACCCAGTACTTC

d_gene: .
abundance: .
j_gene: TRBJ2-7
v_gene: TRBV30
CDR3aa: CAWSGQNSYEQYF
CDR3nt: TGTGCCTGGAGCGGACAGAACTCCTACGAGCAGTACTTC

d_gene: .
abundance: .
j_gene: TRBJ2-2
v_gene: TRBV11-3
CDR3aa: CASNFGQGKGYTGELFF
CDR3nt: TGTGCCAGCAACTTCGGTCAGGGCAAAGGGTACACCGGGGAGCTGTTTTTT

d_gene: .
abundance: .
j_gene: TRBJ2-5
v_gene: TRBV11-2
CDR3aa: CASSLQGVEIQYF
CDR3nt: TGTGCCAGCAGCCTACAGGGTGTGGAGATCCAGTACTTC

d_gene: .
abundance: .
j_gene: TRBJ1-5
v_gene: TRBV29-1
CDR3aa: CSLRESNNQPQHF
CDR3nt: TGCAGCCTCCGGGAGAGTAACAATCAGCCCCAGCATTTT

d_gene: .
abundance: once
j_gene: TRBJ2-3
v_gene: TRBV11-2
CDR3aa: CVSSLQETNTQYF
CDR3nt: TGTGTCAGCAGCTTACAGGAAACAAATACGCAGTATTTT

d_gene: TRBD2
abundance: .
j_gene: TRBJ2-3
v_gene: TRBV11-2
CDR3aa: CASKRGNADTLYF
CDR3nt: TGTGCCAGCAAGCGGGGTAACGCAGATACGCTGTACTTT

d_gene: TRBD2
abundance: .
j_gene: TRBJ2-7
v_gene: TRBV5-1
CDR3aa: CASGLAAGRGDYEQYF
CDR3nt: TGCGCCAGCGGCTTGGCGGCGGGTCGGGGGGACTACGAGCAGTACTTC

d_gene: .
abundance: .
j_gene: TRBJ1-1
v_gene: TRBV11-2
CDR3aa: CASSPIRGRNTEAYF
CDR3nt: TGTGCCAGCAGCCCGATTAGAGGGCGGAATACTGAAGCTTACTTT

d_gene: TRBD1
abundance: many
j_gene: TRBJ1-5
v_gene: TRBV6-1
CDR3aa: CASSYDRGYDQPQHF
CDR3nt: TGTGCCAGCTCCTACGACAGGGGGTACGATCAGCCCCAGCATTTT

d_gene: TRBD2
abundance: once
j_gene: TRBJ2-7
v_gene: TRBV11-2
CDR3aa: CASSLDLAGGGNF
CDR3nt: TGTGCCAGCAGCTTAGATCTGGCCGGGGGGGGGAACTTC

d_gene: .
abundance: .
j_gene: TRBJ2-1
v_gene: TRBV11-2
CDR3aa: CARSLVLGSYNEQFF
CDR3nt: TGTGCCAGAAGCTTAGTGCTCGGTAGTTATAATGAGCAATTCTTC

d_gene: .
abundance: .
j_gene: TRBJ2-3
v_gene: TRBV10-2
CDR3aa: CASNVGAGSTDTQYF
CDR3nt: TGCGCCAGCAATGTGGGGGCGGGGTCCACAGATACGCAGTATTTT

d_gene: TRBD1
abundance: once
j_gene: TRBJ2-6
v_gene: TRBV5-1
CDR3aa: CASSSQGSGANVLTF
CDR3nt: TGCGCCAGCAGCTCACAGGGGTCTGGGGCCAACGTCCTGACTTTC